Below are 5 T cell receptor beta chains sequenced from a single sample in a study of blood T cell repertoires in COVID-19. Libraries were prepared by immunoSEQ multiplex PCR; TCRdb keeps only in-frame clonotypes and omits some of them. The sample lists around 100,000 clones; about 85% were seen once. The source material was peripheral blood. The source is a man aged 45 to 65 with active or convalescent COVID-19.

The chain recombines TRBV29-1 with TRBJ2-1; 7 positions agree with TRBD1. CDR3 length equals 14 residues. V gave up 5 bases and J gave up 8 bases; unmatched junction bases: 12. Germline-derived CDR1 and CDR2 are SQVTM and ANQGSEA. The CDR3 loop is CSVRGRLSGDEQFF. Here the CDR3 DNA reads TGCAGCGTTAGGGGGCGGTTATCTGGCGATGAGCAGTTCTTC.

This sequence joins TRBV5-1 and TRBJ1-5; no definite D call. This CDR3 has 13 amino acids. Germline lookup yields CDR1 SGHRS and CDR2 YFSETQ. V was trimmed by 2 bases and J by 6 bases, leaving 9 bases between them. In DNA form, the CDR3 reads TGCGCCAGCAGCTTAAAGGAGGGTCAGCCCCAGCATTTT. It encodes CASSLKEGQPQHF.

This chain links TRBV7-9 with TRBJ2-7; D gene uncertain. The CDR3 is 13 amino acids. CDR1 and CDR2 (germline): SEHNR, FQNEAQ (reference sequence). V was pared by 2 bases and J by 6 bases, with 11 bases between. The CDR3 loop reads CASSLKEPLEQYF. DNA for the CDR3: TGTGCCAGCAGCTTAAAGGAGCCCCTCGAGCAGTACTTC.

The CDR3 spells CASSQDGNRGSGANVLTF. As DNA, the CDR3 is TGCGCCAGCAGCCAAGATGGAAACAGGGGCTCTGGGGCCAACGTCCTGACTTTC. The chain couples TRBV4-1 to TRBJ2-6, with 7 bases fitting TRBD1. CDR1 and CDR2 (germline): MGHRA, YSYEKL. Germline trimming cut 0 bases from V and 0 bases from J; bases unmatched to any gene: 5. CDR3 length: 18 residues.

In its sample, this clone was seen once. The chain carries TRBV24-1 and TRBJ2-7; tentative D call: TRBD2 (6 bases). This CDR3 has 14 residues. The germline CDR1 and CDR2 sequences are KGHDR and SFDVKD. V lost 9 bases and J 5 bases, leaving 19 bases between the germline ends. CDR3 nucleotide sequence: TGTGCCACCGGGAGTAGCGGACCCGTGGACGAGCAGTACTTC. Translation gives CATGSSGPVDEQYF.